Each of the 14 T cell receptor beta chains below was sequenced from the same sample in a study of type 1 regulatory T cells. MiXCR, run by TCRdb on the reads, gives a single entry per CDR3 protein. The sample contains about 68,000 distinct CDR3 sequences, around 63% of which appear only once. No antigens are known for them. Sequenced input: cultured T cells, either the whole culture or a sorted T cell fraction (not recorded which). Subset: Tr1-enriched cell product generated in vitro against host alloantigens. The receptors stem from a human donor in good health.

This chain connects TRBV6-5 to TRBJ1-5; 10 bases are shared with TRBD1. Germline lookup yields CDR1 MNHEY and CDR2 SVGAGI. Germline trimming cut 7 bases from V and 4 bases from J; bases unmatched to any gene: 4. CDR3 length: 14 residues. CDR3 amino acids: CASKSGQGNQPQHF. The CDR3 DNA reads TGTGCCAGCAAGTCGGGACAGGGGAATCAGCCCCAGCATTTT.

The V gene is TRBV25-1, the J gene TRBJ1-2; TRBD1 might be the D (5 bases). V gave up 2 bases and J gave up 2 bases, with 18 bases separating them. This CDR3 has 17 amino acids. Germline V gives CDR1 MGHDK, CDR2 SYGVNS. The CDR3 bases are TGTGCCAGCAGTGAACCCGGGACTTTGGGCCTGAACTATGGCTACACCTTC. Translation: CASSEPGTLGLNYGYTF.

The V gene is TRBV5-8, the J gene TRBJ1-4; D is unclear. The germline V and J ends were trimmed by 3 bases and 10 bases, with 13 bases remaining between them. The CDR3 is made up of 13 amino acids. Per germline, CDR1 SGHTS and CDR2 YDEGEE. The CDR3 loop is CASSSSRPGKLFF. Written as DNA, the CDR3 is TGTGCCAGCAGCTCCTCCAGACCAGGAAAACTGTTTTTT.

The V and J genes are TRBV12-3 or TRBV12-4 and TRBJ1-1, with D maybe TRBD1 (5 bases). Trimming took off 3 bases at V and 2 bases at J, with 13 bases between the two ends. The CDR3 has 15 amino acids. The DNA of the CDR3 is TGTGCCAGCAGTTTCGGGCAGGGAAGAAACACTGAAGCTTTCTTT. Amino acid sequence: CASSFGQGRNTEAFF.

The count of this clonotype is one. The rearrangement uses TRBV19 and TRBJ1-3, with D possibly being TRBD1 (5 bases). This CDR3 has 12 amino acids. V was shortened by 7 bases and J by 2 bases, with 6 bases between the two germline ends. The germline CDR1 and CDR2 sequences are LNHDA and SQIVND (reference sequence). CDR3 DNA sequence: TGTGCCAGTACGACAGCTGGAAACACCATATATTTT. It encodes CASTTAGNTIYF.

This clonotype was detected a few times. An end of the junction differs from the germline gene, which may be a read error. The CDR3 spells CATRRGSPGGPQETQYF. The CDR3 DNA is TGTGCCACCAGGAGAGGGTCTCCGGGAGGGCCCCAAGAGACCCAGTACTTC. This sequence joins TRBV15 and TRBJ2-5; 8 bases agree with TRBD2. The germline V gene has CDR1 LNHNV and CDR2 YYDKDF (reference sequence). This CDR3 contains 17 residues.

This clonotype is classed as medium-sized. This sequence joins TRBV5-6 and TRBJ2-7; 10 bases line up with TRBD1. The V gene's germline CDR1 is SGHDT and CDR2 YYEEEE. The junction had 7 bases not matched to a gene; V was cut back by 5 bases and J by 2 bases. The CDR3 totals 15 residues. CDR3 sequence: CASRKGGTGAYEQYF. The CDR3 DNA follows: TGTGCCAGCAGAAAAGGCGGGACAGGGGCCTACGAGCAGTACTTC.

The chain combines TRBV7-7 with TRBJ2-2; D gene uncertain. Trimming shortened V by 5 bases and J by 3 bases, and 7 bases separated the two germline ends. Germline-derived CDR1 and CDR2 are SSHAT and FNYEAQ (reference sequence). The CDR3 runs to 13 residues. CDR3 nucleotide sequence: TGTGCCAGCAGCCAAGACCACACCGGGGAGCTGTTTTTT. Amino acids: CASSQDHTGELFF.

This rearrangement joins TRBV7-2 to TRBJ2-1; D gene uncertain. Per the germline V gene, CDR1 is SGHTA and CDR2 is FQGNSA. The V end was cut by 6 bases, the J end by 5 bases, with 17 bases between. The CDR3 sequence is 15 residues long. The CDR3 protein is CASRIHSGGDNEQFF. The CDR3 nucleotides read TGTGCCAGCAGGATCCACTCCGGTGGAGACAATGAGCAGTTCTTC.

This clonotype showed up just a few times. The chain is built from TRBV6-1 and TRBJ1-4; perhaps TRBD1 as D (6 bases). CDR3 length equals 15 residues. V dropped 5 bases and J dropped 4 bases, with 14 bases sitting between them. Per the germline V gene, CDR1 is MNHNS and CDR2 is SASEGT. The CDR3 DNA reads TGTGCCAGCAGTCACACCGGGACACTTAATGAAAAACTGTTTTTT. Protein: CASSHTGTLNEKLFF.

The chain joins TRBV6-1 to TRBJ2-5; perhaps TRBD1 as D (6 bases). CDR3 length: 12 residues. V lost 7 bases and J 2 bases, leaving 8 bases between the germline ends. CDR1 MNHNS and CDR2 SASEGT come from the germline V gene. This chain's CDR3 is CASIGQQETQYF. CDR3 nucleotide sequence: TGTGCCAGCATAGGACAGCAAGAGACCCAGTACTTC.

This clonotype has more than one count but fewer than ten. The rearrangement uses TRBV3-1 and TRBJ2-1, with D perhaps TRBD2 (5 bases). Germline V gene sequence: CDR1 LGHDT, CDR2 YNNKEL (reference sequence). The CDR3 sequence is 15 residues long. The V end lost 1 base, the J end lost 3 bases, and 10 bases lay between the germline ends. Here the CDR3 DNA reads TGTGCCAGCAGCCAAGCGAGGGTGAACTACAATGAGCAGTTCTTC. Translating gives CASSQARVNYNEQFF.

Many counts were recorded for this clonotype. The chain links TRBV12-3 or TRBV12-4 to TRBJ1-6, with TRBD1 matching over 9 bases. With V trimmed by 3 bases and J by 15 bases, 9 bases remained unmatched. This CDR3 has 14 residues. This CDR3 is CASSLWGTGNLLHF. The CDR3 DNA is TGTGCCAGCAGTTTGTGGGGGACAGGGAACCTCCTCCACTTT.

This clonotype was observed a handful of times. The chain has TRBV27 and TRBJ1-4; a possible D gene is TRBD1 (6 bases). The CDR3 has 15 residues. V was trimmed by 5 bases and J by 9 bases, leaving 19 bases between them. Germline lookup yields CDR1 MNHEY and CDR2 SMNVEV (reference sequence). The CDR3: CASSLLYRDAQKLFF. For the CDR3, the DNA is TGTGCCAGCAGTCTTCTTTACAGGGACGCGCAAAAACTGTTTTTT.